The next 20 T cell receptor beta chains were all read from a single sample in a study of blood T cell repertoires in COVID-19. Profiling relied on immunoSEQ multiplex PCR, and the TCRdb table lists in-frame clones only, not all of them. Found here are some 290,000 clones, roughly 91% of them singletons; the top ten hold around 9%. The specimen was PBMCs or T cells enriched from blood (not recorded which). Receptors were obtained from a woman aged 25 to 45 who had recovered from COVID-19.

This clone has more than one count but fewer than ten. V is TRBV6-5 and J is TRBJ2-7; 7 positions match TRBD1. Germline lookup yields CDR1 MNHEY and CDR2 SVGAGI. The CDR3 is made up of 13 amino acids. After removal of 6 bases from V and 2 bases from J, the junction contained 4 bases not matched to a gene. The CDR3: CASRRQGAYEQYF. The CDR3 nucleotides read TGTGCCAGCAGGAGACAGGGTGCCTACGAGCAGTACTTC.

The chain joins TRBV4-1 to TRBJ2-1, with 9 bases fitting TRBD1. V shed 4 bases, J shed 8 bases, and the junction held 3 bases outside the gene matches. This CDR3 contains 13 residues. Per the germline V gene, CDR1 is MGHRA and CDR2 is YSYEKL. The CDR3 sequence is CASSLRTGDEQFF. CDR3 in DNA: TGCGCCAGCAGCCTTCGGACAGGGGATGAGCAGTTCTTC.

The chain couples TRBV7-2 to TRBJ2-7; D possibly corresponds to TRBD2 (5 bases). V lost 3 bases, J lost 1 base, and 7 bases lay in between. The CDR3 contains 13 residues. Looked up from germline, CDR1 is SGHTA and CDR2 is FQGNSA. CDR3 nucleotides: TGTGCCAGCAGCTTGAGGGAGTCCTACGAGCAGTACTTC. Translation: CASSLRESYEQYF.

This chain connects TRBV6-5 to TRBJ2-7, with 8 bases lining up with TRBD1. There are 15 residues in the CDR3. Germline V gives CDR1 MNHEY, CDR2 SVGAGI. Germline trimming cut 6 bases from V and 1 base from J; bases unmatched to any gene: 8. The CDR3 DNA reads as TGTGCCAGCAGCCACAGGGGGTCGGGATCCTACGAGCAGTACTTC. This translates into CASSHRGSGSYEQYF.

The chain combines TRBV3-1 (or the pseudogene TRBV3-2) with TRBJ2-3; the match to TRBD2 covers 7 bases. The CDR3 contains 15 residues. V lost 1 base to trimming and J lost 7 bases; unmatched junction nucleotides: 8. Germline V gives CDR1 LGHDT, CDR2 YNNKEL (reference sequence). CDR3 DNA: TGTGCCAGCAGCCAAGGACTAGCAGTTGACTATACGCAGTATTTT. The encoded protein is CASSQGLAVDYTQYF.

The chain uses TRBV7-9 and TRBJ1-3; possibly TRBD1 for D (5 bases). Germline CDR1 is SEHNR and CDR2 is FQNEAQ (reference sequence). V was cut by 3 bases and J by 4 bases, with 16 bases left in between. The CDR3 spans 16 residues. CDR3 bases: TGTGCCAGCAGCTTCCTACAGGCTGGTTTCGGAAACACCATATATTTT. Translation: CASSFLQAGFGNTIYF.

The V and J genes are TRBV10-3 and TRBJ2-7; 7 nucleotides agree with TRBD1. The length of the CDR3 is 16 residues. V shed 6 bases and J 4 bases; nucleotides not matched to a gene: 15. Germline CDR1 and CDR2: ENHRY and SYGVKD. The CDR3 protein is CAIRARTGTESYEQYF. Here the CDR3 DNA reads TGTGCCATCAGGGCCCGCACCGGGACAGAAAGTTACGAGCAGTACTTC.

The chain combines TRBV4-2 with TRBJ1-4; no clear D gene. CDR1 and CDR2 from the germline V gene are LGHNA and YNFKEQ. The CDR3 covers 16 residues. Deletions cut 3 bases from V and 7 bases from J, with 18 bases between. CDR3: CASSQSTAGGREKLFF. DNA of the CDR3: TGTGCCAGCAGCCAGTCAACAGCGGGCGGCCGTGAAAAACTGTTTTTT.

CDR3 region: CASSPGTGEGYTF. The CDR3 coding sequence is TGTGCCAGCAGCCCGGGGACAGGGGAAGGCTACACCTTC. The chain employs TRBV7-3 and TRBJ1-2; 10 bases line up with TRBD1. This CDR3 contains 13 residues. CDR1 and CDR2 (germline): SGHTA, FQGTGA. Trimming cost V 5 bases and J 8 bases; bases outside gene matches: 5.

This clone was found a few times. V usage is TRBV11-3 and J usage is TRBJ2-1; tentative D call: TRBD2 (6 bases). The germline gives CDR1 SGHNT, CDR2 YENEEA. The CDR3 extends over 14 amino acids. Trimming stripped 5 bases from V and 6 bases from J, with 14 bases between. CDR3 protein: CASSPRLGGNEQFF. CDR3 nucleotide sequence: TGTGCCAGCAGCCCCCGACTAGGAGGCAATGAGCAGTTCTTC. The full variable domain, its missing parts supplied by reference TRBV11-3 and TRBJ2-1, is EAGVVQSPRYKIIEKKQPVAFWCNPISGHNTLYWYLQNLGQGPELLIRYENEEAVDDSQLPKDRFSAERLKGVDSTLKIQPAELGDSAVYLCASSPRLGGNEQFFGPGTRLTVL.

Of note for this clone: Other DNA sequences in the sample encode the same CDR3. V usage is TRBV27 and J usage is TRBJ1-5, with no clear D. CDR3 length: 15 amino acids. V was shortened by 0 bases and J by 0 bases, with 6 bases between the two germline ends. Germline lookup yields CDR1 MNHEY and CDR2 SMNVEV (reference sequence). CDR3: CASSLSRYSNQPQHF. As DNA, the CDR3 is TGTGCCAGCAGTTTATCGAGGTATAGCAATCAGCCCCAGCATTTT.

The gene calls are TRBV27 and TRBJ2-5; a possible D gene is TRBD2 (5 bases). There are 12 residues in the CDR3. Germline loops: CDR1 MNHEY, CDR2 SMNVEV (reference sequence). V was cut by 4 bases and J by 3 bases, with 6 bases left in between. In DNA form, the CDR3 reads TGTGCCAGCAGTTCAGCGGAAGAGACCCAGTACTTC. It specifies CASSSAEETQYF.

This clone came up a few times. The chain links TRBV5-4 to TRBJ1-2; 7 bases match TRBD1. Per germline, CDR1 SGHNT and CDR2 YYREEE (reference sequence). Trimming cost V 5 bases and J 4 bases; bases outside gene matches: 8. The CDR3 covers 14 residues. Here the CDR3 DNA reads TGTGCCAGCAGTTCCGGGACAGAACTCTATGGCTACACCTTC. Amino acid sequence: CASSSGTELYGYTF.

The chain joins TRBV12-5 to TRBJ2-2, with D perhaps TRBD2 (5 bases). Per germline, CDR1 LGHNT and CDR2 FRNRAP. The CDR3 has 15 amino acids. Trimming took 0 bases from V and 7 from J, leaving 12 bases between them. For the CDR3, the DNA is TGTGCTAGTGGTTTGGTATCGTCCGGGGTCGGGGAGCTGTTTTTT. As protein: CASGLVSSGVGELFF.

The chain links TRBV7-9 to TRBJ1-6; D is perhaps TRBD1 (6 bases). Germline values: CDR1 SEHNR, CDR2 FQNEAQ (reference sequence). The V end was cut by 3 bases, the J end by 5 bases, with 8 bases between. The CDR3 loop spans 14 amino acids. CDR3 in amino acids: CASSFDRNNSPLHF. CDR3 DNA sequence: TGTGCCAGCAGCTTTGACAGGAATAATTCACCCCTCCACTTT.

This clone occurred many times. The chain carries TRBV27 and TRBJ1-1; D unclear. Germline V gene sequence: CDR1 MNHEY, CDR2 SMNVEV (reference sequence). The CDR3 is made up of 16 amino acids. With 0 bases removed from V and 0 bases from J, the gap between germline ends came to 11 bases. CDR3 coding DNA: TGTGCCAGCAGTTTATCGATAGGGAGTATGAACACTGAAGCTTTCTTT. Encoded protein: CASSLSIGSMNTEAFF.

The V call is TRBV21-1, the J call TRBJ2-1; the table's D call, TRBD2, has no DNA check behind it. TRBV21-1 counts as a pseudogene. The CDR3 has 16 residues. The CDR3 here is CASSLRDFPVYNEQFF. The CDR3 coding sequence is TGTGCCAGCAGCCTCCGGGACTTTCCGGTATACAATGAGCAGTTCTTC.

DNA of the CDR3: TGTGCCAGTTGGGCAACGTTTCCGAACACTGAAGCTTTCTTT. It encodes CASWATFPNTEAFF. The chain combines TRBV19 with TRBJ1-1; D is uncertain. V gave up 8 bases and J gave up 1 base, with 14 bases separating them. This CDR3 has 14 amino acids. Per germline, CDR1 LNHDA and CDR2 SQIVND (reference sequence).

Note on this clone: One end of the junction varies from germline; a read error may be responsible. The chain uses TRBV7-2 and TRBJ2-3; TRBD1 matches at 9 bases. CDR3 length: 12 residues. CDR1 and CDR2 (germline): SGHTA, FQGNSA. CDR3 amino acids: CASSSRTGVQSF. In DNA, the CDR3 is TGTGCCAGCAGCTCACGGACAGGGGTCCAATCTTTT.

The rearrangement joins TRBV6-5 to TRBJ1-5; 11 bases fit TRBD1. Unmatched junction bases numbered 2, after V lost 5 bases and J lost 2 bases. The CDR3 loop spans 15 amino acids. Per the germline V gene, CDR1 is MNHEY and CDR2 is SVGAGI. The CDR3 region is CASSRTGGGNQPQHF. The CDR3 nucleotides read TGTGCCAGCAGTAGGACAGGGGGCGGCAATCAGCCCCAGCATTTT.